A selection of T cell receptor beta chains follows, all from one sample in a study of graft-versus-host responses after intestinal transplantation. Sequencing used immunoSEQ multiplex PCR; TCRdb keeps in-frame clones, though not all of them. The top ten hold around 5.5% of the sample, which has more than 50,000 clones, roughly nine tenths seen once. The source was PBMCs, collected approximately 97 weeks after intestinal transplant. The source is a human patient who received an intestinal transplant, so some T cells may come from the graft donor. CDR3s include the opening cysteine and the closing phenylalanine or tryptophan. A D gene is named only where the DNA matches it firmly. A clone size is listed for some rows: how often the clone was seen (once, few, many), or a class if it is expanded.

V	size	J	D	DNA	CDR3
TRBV6-5	NA	TRBJ2-2	NA	TGTGCCAGCAGTTACAGGTTGGGGGGTCTTACCGGGGAGCTGTTTTTT	CASSYRLGGLTGELFF
TRBV18	NA	TRBJ2-5	NA	TGTGCCAGCTCAGGCGGCTACCAAGAGACCCAGTACTTC	CASSGGYQETQYF
TRBV5-8	once	TRBJ2-3	TRBD2	TGTGCCAGCAGCTTAGCGGGGGAGACAGATACGCAGTATTTT	CASSLAGETDTQYF
TRBV4-1	NA	TRBJ1-1	NA	TGCGCCAGCAGCCTGGGACGGAGGGACACTGAAGCTTTCTTT	CASSLGRRDTEAFF
TRBV19	NA	TRBJ1-1	NA	TGTGCCAGTAGGAATTTAGGGGAGAACACTGAAGCTTTCTTT	CASRNLGENTEAFF
TRBV18	NA	TRBJ2-5	NA	TGTGCCAGCTCCAGTTCACAAGAGACCCAGTACTTC	CASSSSQETQYF
TRBV19	once	TRBJ2-1	NA	TGTGCCAGTAGTGAGTTAGGATACAATGAGCAGTTCTTC	CASSELGYNEQFF
TRBV18	NA	TRBJ1-1	NA	TGTGCCAGCTCACTTTTGGACGGCAGGAACACTGAAGCTTTCTTT	CASSLLDGRNTEAFF
TRBV18	once	TRBJ2-5	NA	TGTGCCAGCTCACCACCGCAGGGTGGGGAGACCCAGTACTTC	CASSPPQGGETQYF
TRBV4-1	NA	TRBJ1-2	NA	TGCGCCAGCAGCCAAGATATCAACGTTAACTATGGCTACACCTTC	CASSQDINVNYGYTF
TRBV11-2	NA	TRBJ1-5	NA	TGTGCCAGCAGCTTAGATGCTTATAGCAATCAGCCCCAGCATTTT	CASSLDAYSNQPQHF
TRBV7-9	NA	TRBJ2-1	NA	TGTGCCAGCAGCCTCAGTGGCAATGAGCAGTTCTTC	CASSLSGNEQFF
TRBV19	NA	TRBJ2-7	NA	TGTGCCAGTAGTCCGCCCCCCTCTACACTATCCTACGAGCAGTACTTC	CASSPPPSTLSYEQYF
TRBV10-3	once	TRBJ1-2	NA	TGTGCCATCAGTGAGAGGGATGGCTACACCTTC	CAISERDGYTF
TRBV20-1	NA	TRBJ2-7	NA	TGCAGTGCTACAGGGTCCTACGAGCAGTACTTC	CSATGSYEQYF
TRBV7-9	NA	TRBJ1-6	TRBD1	TGTGCCAGCAGCCTCCGAGGGACAGCGGTGAATTCACCCCTCCACTTT	CASSLRGTAVNSPLHF
TRBV9	NA	TRBJ1-1	NA	TGTGCCAGCAGCGCTCTCCTTCCGGGTGGGGCTGAAGCTTTCTTT	CASSALLPGGAEAFF
TRBV2	NA	TRBJ1-5	NA	TGTGCCAGCAGTGAATCCGGGCCGTGGAATCAGCCCCAGCATTTT	CASSESGPWNQPQHF
TRBV7-6	once	TRBJ1-4	NA	TGTGCCAGCATCGTTCCGGGCCGGGGGGTATACGAAAAACTGTTTTTT	CASIVPGRGVYEKLFF
TRBV11-2	NA	TRBJ2-5	NA	TGTGCCAGCAGCTTAGTTGGGGGGGGCCCCCCAGAGACCCAGTACTTC	CASSLVGGGPPETQYF
TRBV14	once	TRBJ2-6	TRBD1	TGTGCCAGCAGCCCAGGACAGGTCTCTGGGGCCAACGTCCTGACTTTC	CASSPGQVSGANVLTF
TRBV6-1	NA	TRBJ2-5	NA	TGTGCCACTTCGGTGGGGGGTGGGCAAGAGACCCAGTACTTC	CATSVGGGQETQYF
TRBV19	NA	TRBJ2-3	NA	TGTGCCAGTAGTATTGGGACTAGCACAGATACGCAGTATTTT	CASSIGTSTDTQYF
TRBV30	NA	TRBJ1-2	NA	TGTGCCTGGAGCCCTATCTATGGCTACACCTTC	CAWSPIYGYTF
TRBV5-4	NA	TRBJ2-1	TRBD2	TGTGCCAGCAGCTTAGACCCCGGGACTAGCGCGAATGAGCAGTTCTTC	CASSLDPGTSANEQFF
TRBV19	NA	TRBJ1-3	TRBD1	TGTGCCAGTAATCGAGACAGGGTATCATCTGGAAACACCATATATTTT	CASNRDRVSSGNTIYF
TRBV4-1	NA	TRBJ1-2	TRBD1	TGCGCCAGCAGCCGACTGAGCAGGGGGCGGGTCGACTATGGCTACACCTTC	CASSRLSRGRVDYGYTF
TRBV6-6	NA	TRBJ2-7	NA	TGTGCCACAGCAGGGCAATCGGCCGAGCAGTACTTC	CATAGQSAEQYF
TRBV14	few	TRBJ1-1	NA	TGTGCCAGCAGCCAAGCTCTTCCGGGAGCTTTCTTT	CASSQALPGAFF
TRBV5-4	medium-sized	TRBJ1-2	NA	TGTGCCAGCGGCCCTGGGACCTCCCTGGGAGGCTACACCTTC	CASGPGTSLGGYTF
TRBV5-5	NA	TRBJ1-2	TRBD1	TGTGCCAGCAGTCTTGTATCGCAGGGGGCAGATGGCTACACCTTC	CASSLVSQGADGYTF
TRBV10-3	NA	TRBJ2-6	NA	TGTGCCATCAGTGAGTCCGGGGTATGGGGGGCCAACGTCCTGACTTTC	CAISESGVWGANVLTF
TRBV7-8	NA	TRBJ2-7	NA	TGTGCCAGCAGCTTAGATGGGGGCCGACAGTACTTC	CASSLDGGRQYF
TRBV9	NA	TRBJ2-3	NA	TGTGCCAGCAGCGTAGCTTCGGGGTACGCTAGCACAGATACGCAGTATTTT	CASSVASGYASTDTQYF
TRBV7-3	NA	TRBJ2-3	NA	TGTGCCAGCAGCACCCTCGAAGGGGTTCCGCAGTATTTT	CASSTLEGVPQYF
TRBV6-1	few	TRBJ1-6	NA	TGTGCCAGCAGTAGTGGGGGGACTAATTCACCCCTCCACTTT	CASSSGGTNSPLHF
TRBV10-2	NA	TRBJ2-7	TRBD1	TGCGCCAGCAACTCGGGGGACAGGGGCTACGAGCAGTACTTC	CASNSGDRGYEQYF
TRBV7-2	NA	TRBJ2-5	TRBD1	TGTGCCAGCAGCTTAGCGGGACAGGGGGGACGAGAGACCCAGTACTTC	CASSLAGQGGRETQYF
TRBV11-2	NA	TRBJ1-1	TRBD1	TGTGCCAGCAGCGCAACAGGGGGTTTAAACACTGAAGCTTTCTTT	CASSATGGLNTEAFF
TRBV12-5	NA	TRBJ2-1	NA	TGTGCTAGTGCTCAACTGGTGTCCTACAATGAGCAGTTCTTC	CASAQLVSYNEQFF
TRBV9	NA	TRBJ1-6	NA	TGTGCCAGCAGCGTAAGGTCTGACGGGTCACCCCTCCACTTT	CASSVRSDGSPLHF
TRBV4-1	NA	TRBJ2-7	NA	TGCGCCAGCAGCCAAGTCTATACGGACGAGCAGTACTTC	CASSQVYTDEQYF
TRBV9	NA	TRBJ2-3	TRBD2	TGTGCCAGCAGCTCCGGGACTAGAGGAGATACGCAGTATTTT	CASSSGTRGDTQYF
TRBV19	NA	TRBJ2-5	TRBD2	TGTGCCAGTTCCAGCCCCTCCCGACTAGCAGGGAACCAAGAGACCCAGTACTTC	CASSSPSRLAGNQETQYF
TRBV5-1	NA	TRBJ1-1	NA	TGCGCCAGCAGCAAGGGGGACCGAATGAACACTGAAGCTTTCTTT	CASSKGDRMNTEAFF
TRBV7-9	NA	TRBJ2-5	TRBD2	TGTGCCAGCAGCCTAAGGGAGGGGCAAGAGACCCAGTACTTC	CASSLREGQETQYF